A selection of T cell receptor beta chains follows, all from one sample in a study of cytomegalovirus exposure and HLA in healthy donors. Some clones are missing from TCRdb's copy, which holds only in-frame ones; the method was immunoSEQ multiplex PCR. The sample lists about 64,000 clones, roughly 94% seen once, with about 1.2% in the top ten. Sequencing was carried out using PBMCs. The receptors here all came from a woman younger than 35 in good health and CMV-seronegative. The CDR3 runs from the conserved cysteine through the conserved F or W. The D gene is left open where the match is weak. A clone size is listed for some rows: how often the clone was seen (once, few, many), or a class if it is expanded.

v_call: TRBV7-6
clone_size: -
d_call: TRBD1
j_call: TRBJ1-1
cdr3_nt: TGTGCCAGCAGCCGCAGACAGGGTCTCGACACTGAAGCTTTCTTT
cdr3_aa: CASSRRQGLDTEAFF

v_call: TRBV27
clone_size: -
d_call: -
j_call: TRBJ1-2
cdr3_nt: TGTGCCAGCAGTTTATCCCCAGGGACTAACTATGGCTACACCTTC
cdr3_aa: CASSLSPGTNYGYTF

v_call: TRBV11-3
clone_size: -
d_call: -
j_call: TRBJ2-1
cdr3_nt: TGTGCCAGCAGCTTAGGAGGGTTTCTAGGGTACAATGAGCAGTTCTTC
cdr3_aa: CASSLGGFLGYNEQFF

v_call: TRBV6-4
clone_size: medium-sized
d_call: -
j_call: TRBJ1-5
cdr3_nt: TGTGCCAGCAGTGAGGGACATAGCAATCAGCCCCAGCATTTT
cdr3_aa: CASSEGHSNQPQHF

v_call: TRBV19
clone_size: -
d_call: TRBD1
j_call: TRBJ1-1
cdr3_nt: TGTGTCACCAGTAGTCCCCGCGGGACAGGGAACACTGAAGCTTTCTTT
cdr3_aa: CVTSSPRGTGNTEAFF

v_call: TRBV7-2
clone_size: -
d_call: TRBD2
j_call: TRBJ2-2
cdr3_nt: TGTGCCAGCAGCTTAAGTCTACGGGTTAGGGAGGGAACCGGGGAGCTGTTTTTT
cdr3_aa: CASSLSLRVREGTGELFF

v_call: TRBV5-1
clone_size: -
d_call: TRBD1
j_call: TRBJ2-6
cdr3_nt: TGCGCCAGCAGCTTAACCGGGACAGGCTCCTCTGGGGCCAACGTCCTGACTTTC
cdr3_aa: CASSLTGTGSSGANVLTF

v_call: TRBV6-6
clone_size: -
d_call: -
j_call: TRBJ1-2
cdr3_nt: TGTGCCAGCAGGAATGGGGAGGACTATGGCTACACCTTC
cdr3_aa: CASRNGEDYGYTF

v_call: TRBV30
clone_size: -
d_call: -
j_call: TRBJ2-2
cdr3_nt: TGTGCCTGGATGACAGGGAGGAGGAGGGGCACCGGGGAGCTGTTTTTT
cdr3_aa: CAWMTGRRRGTGELFF

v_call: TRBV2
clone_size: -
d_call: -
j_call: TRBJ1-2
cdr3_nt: TGTGCCAGCAGGGGAAGGTCGGACTCCTATGGCTACACCTTC
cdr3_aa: CASRGRSDSYGYTF

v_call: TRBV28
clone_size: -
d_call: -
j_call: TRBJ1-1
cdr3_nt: TGTGCCAGCAGTTTAGGGGGCAGACGTTCCACTGAAGCTTTCTTT
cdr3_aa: CASSLGGRRSTEAFF

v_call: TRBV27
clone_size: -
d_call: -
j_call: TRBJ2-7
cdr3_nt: TGTGCCAGCAGTTTGGGTCCGGGCTACGAGCAGTACTTC
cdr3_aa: CASSLGPGYEQYF

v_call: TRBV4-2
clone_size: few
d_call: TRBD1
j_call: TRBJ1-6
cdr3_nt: TGTGCCAGCAGCCAAGAAGGGTATCAGGGGGGTAATTCACCCCTCCACTTT
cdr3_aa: CASSQEGYQGGNSPLHF

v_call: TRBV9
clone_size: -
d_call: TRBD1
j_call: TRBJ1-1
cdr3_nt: TGTGCCAGCAGCGTGGACGCGACAGGGCCGAACACTGAAGCTTTCTTT
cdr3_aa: CASSVDATGPNTEAFF

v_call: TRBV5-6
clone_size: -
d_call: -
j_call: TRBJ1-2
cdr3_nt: TGTGCCAGCAGTTATGGTGACTTAAACTGGAACTATGGCTACACCTTC
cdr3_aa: CASSYGDLNWNYGYTF

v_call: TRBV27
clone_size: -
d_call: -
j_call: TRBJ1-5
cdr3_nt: TGTGCCAGCAGTTTATTTTACAGTAACGATCCTAGCAATCAGCCCCAGCATTTT
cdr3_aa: CASSLFYSNDPSNQPQHF

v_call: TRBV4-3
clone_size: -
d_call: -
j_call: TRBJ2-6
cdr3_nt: TGCGCCAGCAGCCAAGACTCGACAGGCTCCTCTGGGGCCAACGTCCTGACTTTC
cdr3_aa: CASSQDSTGSSGANVLTF